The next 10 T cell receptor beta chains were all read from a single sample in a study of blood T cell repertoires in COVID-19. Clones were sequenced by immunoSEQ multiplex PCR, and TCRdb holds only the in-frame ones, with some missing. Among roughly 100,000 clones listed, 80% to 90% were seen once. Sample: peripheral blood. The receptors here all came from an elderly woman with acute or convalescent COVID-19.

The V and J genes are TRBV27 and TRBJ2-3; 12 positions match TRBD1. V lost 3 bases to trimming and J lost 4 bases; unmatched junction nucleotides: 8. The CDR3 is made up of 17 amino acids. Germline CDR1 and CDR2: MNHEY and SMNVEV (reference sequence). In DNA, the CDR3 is TGTGCCAGCAGTTTCCTCCCGGGACAGGGGGCCGCAGATACGCAGTATTTT. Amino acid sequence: CASSFLPGQGAADTQYF.

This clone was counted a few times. CDR3 DNA sequence: TGTGCCAGCAGCAAACTGGCGGGATCTGGAAACACCATATATTTT. Encoded protein: CASSKLAGSGNTIYF. The V gene is TRBV21-1, the J gene TRBJ1-3. TRBV21-1 is termed a pseudogene. The CDR3 loop spans 15 amino acids.

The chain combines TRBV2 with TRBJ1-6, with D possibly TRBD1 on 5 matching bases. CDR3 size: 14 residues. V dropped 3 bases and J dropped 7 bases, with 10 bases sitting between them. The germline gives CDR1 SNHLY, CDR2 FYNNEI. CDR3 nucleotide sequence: TGTGCCAGCAGTGAGTGGGGCGAGAATTCACCCCTCCACTTT. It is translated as CASSEWGENSPLHF.

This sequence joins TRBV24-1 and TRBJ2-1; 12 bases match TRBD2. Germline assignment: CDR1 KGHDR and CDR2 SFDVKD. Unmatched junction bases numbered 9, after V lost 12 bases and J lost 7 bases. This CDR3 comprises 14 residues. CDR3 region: CAASSGGASNEQFF. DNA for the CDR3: TGTGCCGCATCTAGCGGGGGGGCCAGTAATGAGCAGTTCTTC.

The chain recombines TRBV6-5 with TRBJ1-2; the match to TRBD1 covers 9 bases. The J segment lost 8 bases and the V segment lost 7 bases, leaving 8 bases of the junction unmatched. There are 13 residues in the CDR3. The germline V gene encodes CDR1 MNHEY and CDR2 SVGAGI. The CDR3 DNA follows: TGTGCCAGCACCACGGACAGGGGTGGAGGCTACACCTTC. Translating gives CASTTDRGGGYTF.

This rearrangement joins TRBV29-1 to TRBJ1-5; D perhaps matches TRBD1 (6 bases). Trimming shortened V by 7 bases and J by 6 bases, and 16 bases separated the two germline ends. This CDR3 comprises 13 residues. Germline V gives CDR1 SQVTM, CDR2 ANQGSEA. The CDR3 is CSARTAASQPQHF. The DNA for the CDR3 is TGCAGCGCCAGGACAGCCGCTTCTCAGCCCCAGCATTTT.

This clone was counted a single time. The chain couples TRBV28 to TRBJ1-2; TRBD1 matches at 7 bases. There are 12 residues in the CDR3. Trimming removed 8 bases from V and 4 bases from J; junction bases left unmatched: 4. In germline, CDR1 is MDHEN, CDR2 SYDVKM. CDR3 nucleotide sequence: TGTGCCAGCGGCCAGGGGGTCTATGGCTACACCTTC. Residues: CASGQGVYGYTF.

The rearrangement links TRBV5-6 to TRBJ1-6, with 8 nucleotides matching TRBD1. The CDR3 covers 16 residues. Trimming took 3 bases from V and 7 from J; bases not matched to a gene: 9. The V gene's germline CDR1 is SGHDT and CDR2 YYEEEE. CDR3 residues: CASSSGRTGRNSPLHF. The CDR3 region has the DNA TGTGCCAGCAGCTCGGGGAGGACAGGGAGGAATTCACCCCTCCACTTT.

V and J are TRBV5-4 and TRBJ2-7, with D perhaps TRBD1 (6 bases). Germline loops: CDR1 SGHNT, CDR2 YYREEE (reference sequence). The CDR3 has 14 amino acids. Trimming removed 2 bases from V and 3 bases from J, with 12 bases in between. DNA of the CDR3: TGTGCCAGCAGCTTACCTGGGGGCTTCTACGAGCAGTACTTC. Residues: CASSLPGGFYEQYF. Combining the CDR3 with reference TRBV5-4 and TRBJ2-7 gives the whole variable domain ETGVTQSPTHLIKTRGQQVTLRCSSQSGHNTVSWYQQALGQGPQFIFQYYREEENGRGNFPPRFSGLQFPNYSSELNVNALELDDSALYLCASSLPGGFYEQYFGPGTRLTVT.

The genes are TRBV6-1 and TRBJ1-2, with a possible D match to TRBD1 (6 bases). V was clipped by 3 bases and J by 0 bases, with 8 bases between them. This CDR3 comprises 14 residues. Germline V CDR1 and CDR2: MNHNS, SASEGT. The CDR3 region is CASSDRTANYGYTF. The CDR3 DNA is TGTGCCAGCAGTGATCGGACAGCTAACTATGGCTACACCTTC.